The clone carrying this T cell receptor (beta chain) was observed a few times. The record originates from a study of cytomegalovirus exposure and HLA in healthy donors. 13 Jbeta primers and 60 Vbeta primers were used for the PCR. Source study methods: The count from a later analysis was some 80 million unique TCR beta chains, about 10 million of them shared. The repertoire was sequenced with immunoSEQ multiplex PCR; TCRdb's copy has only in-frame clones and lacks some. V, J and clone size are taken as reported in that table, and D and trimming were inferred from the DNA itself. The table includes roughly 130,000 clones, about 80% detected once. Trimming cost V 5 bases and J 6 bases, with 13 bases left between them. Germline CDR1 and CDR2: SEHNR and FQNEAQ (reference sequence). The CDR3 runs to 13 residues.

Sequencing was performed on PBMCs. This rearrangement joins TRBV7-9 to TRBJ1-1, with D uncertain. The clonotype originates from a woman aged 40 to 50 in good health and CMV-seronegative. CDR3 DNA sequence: TGTGCCAGCAGCATGCCACTCGTCGCTGAAGCTTTCTTT. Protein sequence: CASSMPLVAEAFF. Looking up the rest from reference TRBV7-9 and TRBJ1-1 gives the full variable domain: DTGVSQNPRHKITKRGQNVTFRCDPISEHNRLYWYRQTLGQGPEFLTYFQNEAQLEKSRLLSDRFSAERPKGSFSTLEIQRTEQGDSAMYLCASSMPLVAEAFFGQGTRLTVV.